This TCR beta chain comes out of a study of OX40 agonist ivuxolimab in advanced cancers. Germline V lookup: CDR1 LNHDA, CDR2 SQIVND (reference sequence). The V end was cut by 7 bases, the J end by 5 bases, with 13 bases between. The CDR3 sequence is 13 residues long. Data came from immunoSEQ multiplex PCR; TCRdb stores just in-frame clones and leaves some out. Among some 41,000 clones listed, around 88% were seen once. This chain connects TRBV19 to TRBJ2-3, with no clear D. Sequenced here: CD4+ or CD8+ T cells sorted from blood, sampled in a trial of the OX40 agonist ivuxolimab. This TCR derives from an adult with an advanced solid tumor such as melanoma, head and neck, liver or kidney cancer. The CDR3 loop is CASNQLDGDTQYF. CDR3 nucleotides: TGTGCCAGTAACCAACTCGACGGAGATACGCAGTATTTT.